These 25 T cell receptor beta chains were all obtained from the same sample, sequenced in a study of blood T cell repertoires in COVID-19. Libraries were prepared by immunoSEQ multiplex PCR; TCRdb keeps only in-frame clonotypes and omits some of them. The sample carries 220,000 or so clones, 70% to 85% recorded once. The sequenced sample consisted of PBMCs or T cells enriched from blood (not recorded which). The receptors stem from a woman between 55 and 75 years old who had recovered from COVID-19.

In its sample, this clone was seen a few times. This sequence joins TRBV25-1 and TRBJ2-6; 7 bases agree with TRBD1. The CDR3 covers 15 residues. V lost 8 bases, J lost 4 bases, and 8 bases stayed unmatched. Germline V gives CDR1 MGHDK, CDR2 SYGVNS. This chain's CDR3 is CASPTDRAGANVLTF. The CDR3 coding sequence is TGTGCCAGCCCGACCGACAGGGCCGGGGCCAACGTCCTGACTTTC.

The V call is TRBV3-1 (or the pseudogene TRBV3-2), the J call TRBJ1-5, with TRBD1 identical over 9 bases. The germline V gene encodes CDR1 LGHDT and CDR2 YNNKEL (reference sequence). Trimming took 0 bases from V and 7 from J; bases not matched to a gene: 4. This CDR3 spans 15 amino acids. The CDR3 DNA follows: TGTGCCAGCAGCCAAGATATCACAGGGGGCCAGCCCCAGCATTTT. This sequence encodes CASSQDITGGQPQHF.

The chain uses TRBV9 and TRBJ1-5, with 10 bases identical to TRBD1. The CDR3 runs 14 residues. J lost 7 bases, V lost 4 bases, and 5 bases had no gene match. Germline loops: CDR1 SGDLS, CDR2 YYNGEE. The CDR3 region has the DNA TGTGCCAGCAGCTCTAGGACAGGGGGACAGCCCCAGCATTTT. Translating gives CASSSRTGGQPQHF.

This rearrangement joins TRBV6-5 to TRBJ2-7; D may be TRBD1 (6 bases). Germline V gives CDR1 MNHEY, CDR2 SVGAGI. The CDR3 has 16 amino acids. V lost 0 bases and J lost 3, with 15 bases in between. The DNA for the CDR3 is TGTGCCAGCAGTTACTCCACAGGGCCCCAACTCTACGAGCAGTACTTC. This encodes CASSYSTGPQLYEQYF.

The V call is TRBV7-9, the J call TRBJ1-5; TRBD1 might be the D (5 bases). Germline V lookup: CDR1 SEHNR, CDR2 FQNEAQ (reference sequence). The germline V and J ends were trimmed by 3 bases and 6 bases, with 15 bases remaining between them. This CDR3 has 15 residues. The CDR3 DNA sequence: TGTGCCAGCAGCTTCGGGGGAGGGTTTGGTCAGCCCCAGCATTTT. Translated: CASSFGGGFGQPQHF. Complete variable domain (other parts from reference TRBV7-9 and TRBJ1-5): DTGVSQNPRHKITKRGQNVTFRCDPISEHNRLYWYRQTLGQGPEFLTYFQNEAQLEKSRLLSDRFSAERPKGSFSTLEIQRTEQGDSAMYLCASSFGGGFGQPQHFGDGTRLSIL.

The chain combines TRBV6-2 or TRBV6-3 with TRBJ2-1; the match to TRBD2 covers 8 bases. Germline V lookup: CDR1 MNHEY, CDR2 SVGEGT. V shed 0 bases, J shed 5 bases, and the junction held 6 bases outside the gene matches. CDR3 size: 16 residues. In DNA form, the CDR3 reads TGTGCCAGCAGTTACTCGAAACAGCGGGAGAACAATGAGCAGTTCTTC. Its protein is CASSYSKQRENNEQFF.

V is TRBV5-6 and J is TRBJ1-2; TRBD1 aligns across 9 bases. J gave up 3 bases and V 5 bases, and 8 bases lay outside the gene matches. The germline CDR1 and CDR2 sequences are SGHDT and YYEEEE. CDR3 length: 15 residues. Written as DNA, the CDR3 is TGTGCCAGCAGACCTCGGACAGGGGTTTACTATGGCTACACCTTC. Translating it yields CASRPRTGVYYGYTF. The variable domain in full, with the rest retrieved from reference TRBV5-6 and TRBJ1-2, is DAGVTQSPTHLIKTRGQQVTLRCSPKSGHDTVSWYQQALGQGPQFIFQYYEEEERQRGNFPDRFSGHQFPNYSSELNVNALLLGDSALYLCASRPRTGVYYGYTFGSGTRLTVV.

The CDR3 DNA follows: TGTGCCATCAGTGGGGGGGGACTAGCGGGAGTATATGAGCAGTACTTC. The encoded protein is CAISGGGLAGVYEQYF. The chain employs TRBV10-3 and TRBJ2-7; TRBD2 matches at 14 bases. With V trimmed by 4 bases and J by 7 bases, 9 bases remained unmatched. The CDR3 contains 16 residues. Per the germline V gene, CDR1 is ENHRY and CDR2 is SYGVKD.

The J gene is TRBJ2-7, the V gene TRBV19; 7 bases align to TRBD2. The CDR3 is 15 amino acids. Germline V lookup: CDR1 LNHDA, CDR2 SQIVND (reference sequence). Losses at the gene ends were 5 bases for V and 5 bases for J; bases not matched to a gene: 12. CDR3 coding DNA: TGTGCCAGTAGTTCAGCGGGATCCTTATTCGACGAGCAGTACTTC. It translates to CASSSAGSLFDEQYF.

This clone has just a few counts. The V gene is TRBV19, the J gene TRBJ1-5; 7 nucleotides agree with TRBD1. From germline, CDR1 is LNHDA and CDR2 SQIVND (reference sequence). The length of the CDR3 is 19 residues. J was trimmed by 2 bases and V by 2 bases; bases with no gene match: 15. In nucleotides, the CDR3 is TGTGCCAGTAGTATAAATCGTCCGGGCAGGGGGTTTGGCAATCAGCCCCAGCATTTT. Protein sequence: CASSINRPGRGFGNQPQHF. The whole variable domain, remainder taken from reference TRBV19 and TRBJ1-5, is DGGITQSPKYLFRKEGQNVTLSCEQNLNHDAMYWYRQDPGQGLRLIYYSQIVNDFQKGDIAEGYSVSREKKESFPLTVTSAQKNPTAFYLCASSINRPGRGFGNQPQHFGDGTRLSIL.

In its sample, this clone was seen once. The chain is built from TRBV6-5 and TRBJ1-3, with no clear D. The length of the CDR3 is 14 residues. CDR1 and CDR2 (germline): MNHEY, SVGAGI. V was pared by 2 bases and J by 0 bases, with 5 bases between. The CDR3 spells CASSYQRSGNTIYF. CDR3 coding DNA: TGTGCCAGCAGTTACCAGCGCTCTGGAAACACCATATATTTT.

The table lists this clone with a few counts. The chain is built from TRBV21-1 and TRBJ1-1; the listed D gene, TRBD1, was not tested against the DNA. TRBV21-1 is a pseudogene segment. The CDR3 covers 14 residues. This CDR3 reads CASSNHPLGAEAFF. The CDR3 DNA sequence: TGTGCCAGCAGCAACCACCCCCTAGGGGCTGAAGCTTTCTTT.

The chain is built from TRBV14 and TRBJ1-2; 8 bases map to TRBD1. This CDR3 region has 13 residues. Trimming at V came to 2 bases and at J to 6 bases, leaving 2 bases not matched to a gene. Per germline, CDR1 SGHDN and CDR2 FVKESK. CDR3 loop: CASSQQGAHGYTF. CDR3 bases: TGTGCCAGCAGCCAACAGGGGGCTCATGGCTACACCTTC.

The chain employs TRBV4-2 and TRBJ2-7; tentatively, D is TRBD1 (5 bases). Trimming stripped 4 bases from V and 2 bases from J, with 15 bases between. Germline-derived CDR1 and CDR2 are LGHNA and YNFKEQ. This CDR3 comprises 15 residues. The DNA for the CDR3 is TGTGCCAGCAGCCCGGCCATAGGGGCTACCTACGAGCAGTACTTC. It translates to CASSPAIGATYEQYF.

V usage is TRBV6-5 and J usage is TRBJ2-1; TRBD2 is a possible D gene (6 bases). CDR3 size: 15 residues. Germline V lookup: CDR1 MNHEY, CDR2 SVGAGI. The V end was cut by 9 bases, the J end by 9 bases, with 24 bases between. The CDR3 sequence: CASIPPGLPPGEQFF. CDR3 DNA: TGTGCCAGTATTCCACCGGGACTCCCCCCCGGTGAGCAGTTCTTC.

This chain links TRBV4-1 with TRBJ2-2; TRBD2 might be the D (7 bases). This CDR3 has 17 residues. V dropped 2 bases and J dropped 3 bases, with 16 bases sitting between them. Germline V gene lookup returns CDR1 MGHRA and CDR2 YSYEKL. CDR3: CASSQRRGGGDTGELFF. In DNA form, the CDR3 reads TGCGCCAGCAGCCAACGACGAGGGGGAGGGGACACCGGGGAGCTGTTTTTT.

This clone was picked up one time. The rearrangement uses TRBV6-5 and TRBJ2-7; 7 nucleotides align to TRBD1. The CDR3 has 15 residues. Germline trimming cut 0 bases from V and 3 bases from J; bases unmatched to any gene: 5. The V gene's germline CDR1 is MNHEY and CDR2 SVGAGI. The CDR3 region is CASSYSRQGGYEQYF. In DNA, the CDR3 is TGTGCCAGCAGTTACTCGAGACAGGGTGGCTACGAGCAGTACTTC.

In DNA form, the CDR3 reads TGTGCCACCAGCAGAGATCGGGCTAGCGGGAGCTCCTACAATGAGCAGTTCTTC. It is translated as CATSRDRASGSSYNEQFF. The rearrangement links TRBV15 to TRBJ2-1, with 10 bases lining up with TRBD2. CDR3 length: 18 residues. Germline lookup yields CDR1 LNHNV and CDR2 YYDKDF (reference sequence). Losses at the gene ends were 0 bases for V and 0 bases for J; bases not matched to a gene: 5.

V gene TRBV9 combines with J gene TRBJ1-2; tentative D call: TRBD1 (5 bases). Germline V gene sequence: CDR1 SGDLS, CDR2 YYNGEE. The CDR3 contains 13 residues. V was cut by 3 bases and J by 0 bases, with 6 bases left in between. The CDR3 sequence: CASSGGPNYGYTF. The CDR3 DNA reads TGTGCCAGCAGCGGGGGCCCTAACTATGGCTACACCTTC.

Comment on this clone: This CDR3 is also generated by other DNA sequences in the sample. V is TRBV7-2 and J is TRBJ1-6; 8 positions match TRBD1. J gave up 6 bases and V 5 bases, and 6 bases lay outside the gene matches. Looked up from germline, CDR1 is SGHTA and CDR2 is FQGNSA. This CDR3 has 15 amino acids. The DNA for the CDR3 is TGTGCCAGCAGCGCTCGACAGGGGTCTAATTCACCCCTCCACTTT. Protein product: CASSARQGSNSPLHF.

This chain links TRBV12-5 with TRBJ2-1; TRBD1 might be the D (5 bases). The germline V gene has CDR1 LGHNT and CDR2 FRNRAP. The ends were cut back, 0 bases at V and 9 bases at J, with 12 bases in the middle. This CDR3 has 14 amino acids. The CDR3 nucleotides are TGTGCTAGTGGTTTGGTAGGGCAGGGAAGTGAGCAGTTCTTC. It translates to CASGLVGQGSEQFF.

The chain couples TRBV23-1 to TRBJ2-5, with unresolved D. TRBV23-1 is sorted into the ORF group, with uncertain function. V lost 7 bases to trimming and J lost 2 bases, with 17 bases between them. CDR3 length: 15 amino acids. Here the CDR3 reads CASKRGSQSQETQYF. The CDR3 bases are TGCGCCAGCAAACGCGGTTCCCAGTCACAAGAGACCCAGTACTTC.

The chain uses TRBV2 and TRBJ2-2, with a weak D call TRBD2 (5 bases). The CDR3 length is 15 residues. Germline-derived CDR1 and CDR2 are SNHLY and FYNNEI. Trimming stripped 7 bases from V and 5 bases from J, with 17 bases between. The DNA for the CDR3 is TGTGCCAGCATGTCGGGGAGCGGTCGGACCGGGGAGCTGTTTTTT. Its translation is CASMSGSGRTGELFF.

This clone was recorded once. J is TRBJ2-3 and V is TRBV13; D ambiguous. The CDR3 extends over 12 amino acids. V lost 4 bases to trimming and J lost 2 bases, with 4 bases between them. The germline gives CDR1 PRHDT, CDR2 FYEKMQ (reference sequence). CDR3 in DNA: TGTGCCAGCAGCTACTACACAGATACGCAGTATTTT. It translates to CASSYYTDTQYF. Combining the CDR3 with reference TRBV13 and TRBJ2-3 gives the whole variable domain AAGVIQSPRHLIKEKRETATLKCYPIPRHDTVYWYQQGPGQDPQFLISFYEKMQSDKGSIPDRFSAQQFSDYHSELNMSSLELGDSALYFCASSYYTDTQYFGPGTRLTVL.

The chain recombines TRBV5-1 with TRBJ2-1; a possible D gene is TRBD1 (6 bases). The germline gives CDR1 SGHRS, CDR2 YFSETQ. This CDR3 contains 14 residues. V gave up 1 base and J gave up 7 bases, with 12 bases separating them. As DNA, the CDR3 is TGCGCCAGCAGCTTGAATCAGGGGCGGAATGAGCAGTTCTTC. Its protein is CASSLNQGRNEQFF.